A selection of T cell receptor beta chains follows, all from one sample in a study of Ad26.COV2.S vaccination and SARS-CoV-2 variants. TCRdb's copy holds only in-frame clones and misses some; the assay was immunoSEQ multiplex PCR. The sample shows about 400,000 clones, about 90% of them seen only once. The specimen was peripheral blood, collected in a trial of Ad26.COV2.S vaccine versus placebo. These receptor sequences come from a person between 18 and 59 years old who received the Ad26.COV2.S COVID-19 vaccine or a placebo. Both conserved end residues are part of each CDR3. A D gene is named only where the DNA matches it firmly. Clone size is given for some rows only: seen once, a few or many times, or a class if the clone is expanded.

cdr3_aa cdr3_nt j_call d_call v_call clone_size
CASSLMAGTYEQYF TGTGCCAGCAGTTTAATGGCAGGGACCTACGAGCAGTACTTC TRBJ2-7 NA TRBV28 NA
CASIDRGLGTDTQYF TGCGCCAGCATAGACAGGGGGCTCGGCACAGATACGCAGTATTTT TRBJ2-3 TRBD1 TRBV10-1 NA
CASSSRGSNEQFF TGTGCCAGCAGCTCCCGAGGGTCCAATGAGCAGTTCTTC TRBJ2-1 NA TRBV5-4 NA
CASSYSKGLDFTQYF TGTGCCAGCAGTTACTCGAAGGGACTAGACTTTACCCAGTACTTC TRBJ2-5 TRBD2 TRBV6-5 once
CASSQELGSYGYTF TGCGCCAGCAGCCAAGAGTTGGGCAGCTATGGCTACACCTTC TRBJ1-2 NA TRBV4-3 NA
CASSQDGLAPYNEQFF TGCGCCAGCAGCCAAGACGGTCTAGCCCCTTACAATGAGCAGTTCTTC TRBJ2-1 NA TRBV4-1 once
CASSLALAGINEQFF TGCGCCAGCAGCTTGGCCCTGGCAGGGATCAATGAGCAGTTCTTC TRBJ2-1 NA TRBV5-1 NA
CASSSQVGGNYGYTF TGTGCCAGCAGTTCCCAGGTGGGGGGTAACTATGGCTACACCTTC TRBJ1-2 NA TRBV28 NA
CASSPRTSGGQETQYF TGTGCCAGCTCACCACGGACTAGCGGGGGACAAGAGACCCAGTACTTC TRBJ2-5 TRBD2 TRBV18 NA
CASSQPHRGQNTEAFF TGCGCCAGCAGCCAACCACACCGGGGACAGAACACTGAAGCTTTCTTT TRBJ1-1 NA TRBV4-1 NA
CASSFGGLAGDEQFF TGTGCCAGCAGCTTCGGGGGACTAGCGGGAGATGAGCAGTTCTTC TRBJ2-1 TRBD2 TRBV7-2 NA
CATSRPGTGGNQPQHF TGTGCCACCAGCCGTCCTGGGACAGGGGGCAATCAGCCCCAGCATTTT TRBJ1-5 TRBD1 TRBV15 NA
CASSAAMRSPLHF TGTGCCAGCAGCGCGGCCATGCGGTCACCCCTCCACTTT TRBJ1-6 NA TRBV7-9 few
CASSLQGARDNEQFF TGCGCCAGCAGCTTACAGGGGGCGCGAGACAATGAGCAGTTCTTC TRBJ2-1 TRBD1 TRBV5-1 NA
CASSVGPGTGYSNEQFF TGTGCCAGCAGCGTAGGCCCCGGGACTGGATACTCCAATGAGCAGTTCTTC TRBJ2-1 NA TRBV9 NA
CASSPIGQSTSYEQYF TGTGCCAGCTCACCAATCGGACAGTCTACCTCCTACGAGCAGTACTTC TRBJ2-7 NA TRBV18 NA
CASSPSHTLSTSGGPGETQYF TGTGCCAGCAGTCCGTCCCATACCCTCTCGACTAGCGGGGGGCCGGGGGAGACCCAGTACTTC TRBJ2-5 TRBD2 TRBV28 NA
CAISEAGGLYSTDTQYF TGTGCCATCAGTGAAGCGGGGGGGCTGTATAGCACAGATACGCAGTATTTT TRBJ2-3 TRBD2 TRBV10-3 NA
CASSPRQGYNSPLHF TGTGCCAGCAGTCCTCGACAGGGGTATAATTCACCCCTCCACTTT TRBJ1-6 TRBD1 TRBV6-5 NA
CASSRLSFEETQYF TGTGCCAGCAGCCGATTAAGTTTCGAAGAGACCCAGTACTTC TRBJ2-5 NA TRBV3-1/TRBV3-2 NA
CASSKRPTGANEKLFF TGTGCCAGCAGCAAACGTCCGACAGGCGCGAATGAAAAACTGTTTTTT TRBJ1-4 NA TRBV21-1 once
CASSLWIATAVNEKLFF TGTGCCAGCAGTTTATGGATTGCAACGGCAGTTAATGAAAAACTGTTTTTT TRBJ1-4 NA TRBV28 NA
CASSSTGGRQPQHF TGTGCCAGCAGCTCCACAGGAGGTCGACAGCCCCAGCATTTT TRBJ1-5 NA TRBV28 NA
CATSISAGGDEQFF TGTGCCACCAGCATCAGTGCGGGGGGGGATGAGCAGTTCTTC TRBJ2-1 TRBD2 TRBV15 once
CASSFSLNQPQHF TGTGCCAGCAGTTTTTCACTCAATCAGCCCCAGCATTTT TRBJ1-5 NA TRBV12-3/TRBV12-4 NA
CASSQAALPNSYNEQFF TGCGCCAGCAGCCAAGCCGCCTTACCTAACTCCTACAATGAGCAGTTCTTC TRBJ2-1 NA TRBV4-1 NA
CSGKGNIAGGPTDTQYF TGCAGCGGAAAGGGGAATATAGCGGGGGGGCCAACAGATACGCAGTATTTT TRBJ2-3 TRBD2 TRBV29-1 NA